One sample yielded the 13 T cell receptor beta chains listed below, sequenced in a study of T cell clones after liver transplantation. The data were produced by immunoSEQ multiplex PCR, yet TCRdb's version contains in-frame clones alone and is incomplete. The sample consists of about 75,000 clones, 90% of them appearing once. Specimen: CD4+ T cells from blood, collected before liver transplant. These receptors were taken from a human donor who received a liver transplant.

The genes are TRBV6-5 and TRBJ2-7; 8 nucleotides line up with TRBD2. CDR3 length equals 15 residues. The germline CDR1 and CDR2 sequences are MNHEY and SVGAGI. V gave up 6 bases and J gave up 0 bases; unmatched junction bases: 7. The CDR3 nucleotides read TGTGCCAGCAGCTCGGGGGGGCTGAGCTCCTACGAGCAGTACTTC. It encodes CASSSGGLSSYEQYF.

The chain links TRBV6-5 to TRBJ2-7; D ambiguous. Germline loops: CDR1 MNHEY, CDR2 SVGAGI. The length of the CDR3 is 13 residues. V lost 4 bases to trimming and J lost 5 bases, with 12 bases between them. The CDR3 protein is CASSSRQRDEQYF. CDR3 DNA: TGTGCCAGCAGTTCCCGCCAACGGGACGAGCAGTACTTC.

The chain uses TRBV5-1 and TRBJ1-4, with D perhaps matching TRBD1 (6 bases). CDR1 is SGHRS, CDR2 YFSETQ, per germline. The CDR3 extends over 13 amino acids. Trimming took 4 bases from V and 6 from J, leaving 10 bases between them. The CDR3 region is CASSHRQDEKLFF. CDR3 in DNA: TGCGCCAGCAGCCATCGACAGGATGAAAAACTGTTTTTT.

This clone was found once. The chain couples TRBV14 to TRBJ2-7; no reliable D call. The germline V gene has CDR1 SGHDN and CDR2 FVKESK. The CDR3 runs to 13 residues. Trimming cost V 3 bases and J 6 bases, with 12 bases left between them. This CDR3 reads CASSQKPSGEQYF. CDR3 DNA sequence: TGTGCCAGCAGCCAGAAACCATCGGGCGAGCAGTACTTC.

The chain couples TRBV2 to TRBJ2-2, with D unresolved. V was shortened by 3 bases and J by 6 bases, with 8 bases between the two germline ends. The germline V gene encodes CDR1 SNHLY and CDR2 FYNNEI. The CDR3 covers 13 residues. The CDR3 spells CASSDSWAGELFF. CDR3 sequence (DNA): TGTGCCAGCAGTGATTCGTGGGCCGGGGAGCTGTTTTTT.

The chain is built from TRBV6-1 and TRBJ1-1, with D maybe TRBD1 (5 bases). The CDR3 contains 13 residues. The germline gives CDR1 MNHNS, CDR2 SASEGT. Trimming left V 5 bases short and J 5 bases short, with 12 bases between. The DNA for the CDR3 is TGTGCCAGCAGTCGGGGGGACGGGACTGAAGCTTTCTTT. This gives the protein CASSRGDGTEAFF.

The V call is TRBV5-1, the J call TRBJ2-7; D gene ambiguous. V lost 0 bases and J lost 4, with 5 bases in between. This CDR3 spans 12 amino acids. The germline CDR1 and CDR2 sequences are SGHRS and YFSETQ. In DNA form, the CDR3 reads TGCGCCAGCAGCTTGGCACCGTACGAGCAGTACTTC. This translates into CASSLAPYEQYF.

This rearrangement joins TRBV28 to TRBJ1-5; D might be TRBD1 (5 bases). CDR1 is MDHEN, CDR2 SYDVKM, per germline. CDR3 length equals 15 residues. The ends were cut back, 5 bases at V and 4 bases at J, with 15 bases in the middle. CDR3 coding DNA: TGTGCCAGCAGTGCCCGAGAGGGGTTAAATCAGCCCCAGCATTTT. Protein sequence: CASSAREGLNQPQHF.

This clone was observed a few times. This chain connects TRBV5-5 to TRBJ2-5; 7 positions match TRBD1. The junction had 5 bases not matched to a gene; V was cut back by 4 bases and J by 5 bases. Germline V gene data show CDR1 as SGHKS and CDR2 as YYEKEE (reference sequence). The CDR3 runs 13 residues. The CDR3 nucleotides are TGTGCCAGCAGCCCAGGGGGATGGGAGACCCAGTACTTC. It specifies CASSPGGWETQYF.

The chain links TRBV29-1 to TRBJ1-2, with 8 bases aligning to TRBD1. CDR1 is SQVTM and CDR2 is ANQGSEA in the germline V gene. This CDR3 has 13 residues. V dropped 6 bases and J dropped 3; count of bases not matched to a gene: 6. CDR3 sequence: CSVDRGLDYGYTF. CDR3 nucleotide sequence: TGCAGCGTCGACAGGGGTTTGGACTATGGCTACACCTTC.

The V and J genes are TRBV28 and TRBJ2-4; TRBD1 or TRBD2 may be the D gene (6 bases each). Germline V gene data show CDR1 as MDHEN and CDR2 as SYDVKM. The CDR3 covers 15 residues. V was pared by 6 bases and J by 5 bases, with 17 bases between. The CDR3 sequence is CASRGGGTIENIQYF. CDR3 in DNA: TGTGCCAGCAGGGGGGGCGGGACAATAGAAAACATTCAGTACTTC. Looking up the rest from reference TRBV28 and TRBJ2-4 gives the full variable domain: DVKVTQSSRYLVKRTGEKVFLECVQDMDHENMFWYRQDPGLGLRLIYFSYDVKMKEKGDIPEGYSVSREKKERFSLILESASTNQTSMYLCASRGGGTIENIQYFGAGTRLSVL.

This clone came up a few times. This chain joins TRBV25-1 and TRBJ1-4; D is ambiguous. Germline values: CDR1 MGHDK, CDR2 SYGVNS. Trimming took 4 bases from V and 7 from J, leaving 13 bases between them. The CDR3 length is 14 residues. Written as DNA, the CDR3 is TGTGCCAGCAGTGCCGGGAGTTGGGGTGAAAAACTGTTTTTT. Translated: CASSAGSWGEKLFF.

The CDR3 loop is CASSLGHQNTGELFF. The DNA for the CDR3 is TGTGCCAGCAGCTTGGGGCACCAGAACACCGGGGAGCTGTTTTTT. This chain uses TRBV5-4 with TRBJ2-2; D is unresolved. The CDR3 is 15 amino acids. CDR1 is SGHNT, CDR2 YYREEE, per germline (reference sequence). Between the trimmed V and J ends, which lost 0 bases and 1 base, there was a span of 7 bases.